This T cell receptor (beta chain) appears in the sequencing data of a study of blood T cell repertoires in COVID-19. Study-level background: Acute-phase and convalescent COVID-19 samples originated in the United States, Italy and Spain. T cells, B-cell-depleted T cells, or PBMCs supplied cDNA or gDNA.

Authors' methods: Nucleated cell counts were estimated from reference gene primer amplification. Assay: immunoSEQ multiplex PCR; the TCRdb copy retains only in-frame clones and omits some. V, J and clone size were drawn from that table, and D and trimming were deduced from the DNA. Among approximately 260,000 clones listed, 87% were seen once. With V trimmed by 3 bases and J by 4 bases, 2 bases remained unmatched. Germline assignment: CDR1 LNHNV and CDR2 YYDKDF (reference sequence). The CDR3 length is 14 residues. Sequenced: peripheral blood. The receptor's source is a man aged 60 to 69 who had recovered from COVID-19. The rearrangement links TRBV15 to TRBJ2-5; 10 bases agree with TRBD2. The CDR3 region is CATSRASGGETQYF. The CDR3 DNA reads TGTGCCACCAGCAGGGCTAGCGGGGGAGAGACCCAGTACTTC.